This TCR beta chain came from a study of blood T cell repertoires in COVID-19 (dated by TCRdb to the early 2020s). About the study as a whole: Samples covering the acute and convalescent phases of COVID-19 were provided by collaborators in the United States, Italy and Spain. The prospective study material was composed of cDNA or gDNA derived from T cells, B-cell-depleted T cells, or PBMCs. Deeply sampled blood TCRbeta repertoires from subjects exposed to, actively infected with, or recovered from COVID-19 were included in the dataset. The repertoires were made available in a free public database intended to serve as a resource for research on the immune response to SARS-CoV-2. The samples were drawn from two sources: the first 160 participants of the ongoing ImmuneRACE study, and 1,254 subjects contributed by 6 global collaborators. A de-identified subject ID, COVID-19 status, age in years and sex were almost always included in the sample metadata. Where HLA class I and class II types were available, the types were taken from metadata supplied by the sample provider, not from assay-based typing. General findings and caveats noted by the study authors: The quantity of clinical and demographic metadata differed by source and by participant and was supplied without curation.

Remarks on this clone: The antigen it binds to is not known. There are no base qualities to consult, and no much larger clone falls within one base.

TCRbeta CDR3 regions were amplified from genomic DNA using the immunoSEQ Assay, a bias-controlled multiplex PCR. Turning to the authors' computational methods: The number of nucleated cells in each sample was estimated from the amplification of reference gene primers within the assay. To quantify the absolute abundance of each unique TCRbeta CDR3 rearrangement, sequence reads were collapsed and filtered. For each sample, productive Simpson clonality was calculated as the square root of Simpson's diversity index over productive rearrangements. Sourced from immuneACCESS, this table was stored by TCRdb with only in-frame sequences that have V and J called. A share of the clones is absent; for the studies checked, an unresolved V gene accounts for under half, and the remainder has no known explanation. The D gene and trimming were derived from the DNA, and the V and J assignments and clone size from that table. In all, the sample holds a few hundred thousand clones, and approximately 87% of those were seen once. The ten top clones hold 5.5% to 8% of the sample.

From the germline V gene (reference sequence), CDR1 is LNHDA and CDR2 is SQIVND. Between the V and J ends, shortened by 7 bases and 0 bases respectively, the junction contains 9 bases. The CDR3 holds 14 amino acids from the cysteine to the phenylalanine. Only the CDR3 portion is preserved as DNA: 42 bases, with reading frame beginning at the first base. The collaborating institutions used their own protocols to collect whole blood in K2EDTA tubes. For TCRbeta analysis, collaborators shipped samples as frozen whole blood, isolated PBMCs, or DNA extracted from either of those sample types. This TCR was recovered from a man aged 55 to 70 with acute or convalescent COVID-19. Sequenced: peripheral blood. This receptor chain uses TRBV19 and TRBJ2-2; possibly the D gene is TRBD1, per 6 matching bases. CDR3 protein: CASTGTPNTGELFF. The DNA reads TGTGCCAGTACCGGGACACCGAACACCGGGGAGCTGTTTTTT.